The clone carrying this T cell receptor beta chain was detected ten times or more. The sample belongs to a study of neurological immune-mediated disorders. With V trimmed by 5 bases and J by 6 bases, 11 bases remained unmatched. The CDR3 is 16 residues long. The authors produced cDNA by 5'RACE using 10-nucleotide random UMIs. TCRdb redid the calling of the 5' RACE reads with MiXCR, one entry per CDR3 protein. The sample has about 79,000 distinct CDR3 sequences, 13% to 15% seen once. The V call is TRBV12-3 or TRBV12-4, the J call TRBJ2-3; TRBD1 aligns across 10 bases. The material sequenced was PBMCs. The sequence was collected from a woman aged 45-65 years in good health. The CDR3 region has the DNA TGTGCCAGCAGTAAGTCCGGGACAGGGGTCCCGGATACGCAGTATTTT. This sequence encodes CASSKSGTGVPDTQYF.